This is a list of T cell receptor beta chains from one sample in a study of blood T cell repertoires in COVID-19. Here immunoSEQ multiplex PCR was the method, and the copy in TCRdb shows in-frame clones only, minus some. Of thousands of clones listed, about 80% were seen once; the top ten hold about 30%. The sequencing input was peripheral blood. These receptors came from a human donor in a cohort sampled during active COVID-19. CDR3s include the opening cysteine and the closing phenylalanine or tryptophan. A D gene is named only where the DNA matches it firmly. Rows may omit the clone size; those that give it use once, few, many or a size class.

DNA: TGTGCCAGCGGCACGGATACGCAGTATTTT
CDR3: CASGTDTQYF
V: TRBV6-5
J: TRBJ2-3
size: once
D: .

DNA: TGTGCCAGCAGTTACTCGACTAGCGGGAGAATAACCTCTAGCACAGATACGCAGTATTTT
CDR3: CASSYSTSGRITSSTDTQYF
V: TRBV6-2/TRBV6-3
J: TRBJ2-3
size: .
D: TRBD2

DNA: TGTGCCAGCAGCTTAGGAGAGCGGGGGGGAAATGAGCAGTTCTTC
CDR3: CASSLGERGGNEQFF
V: TRBV7-6
J: TRBJ2-1
size: .
D: TRBD2

DNA: TGTGCCAGCAGCTTCGGGCGGGAGCTCGACAATGAGCAGTTCTTC
CDR3: CASSFGRELDNEQFF
V: TRBV7-9
J: TRBJ2-1
size: .
D: TRBD2

DNA: TGTGCCAGTAGAACCGACGACTGGCCCTACGAGCAGTACTTC
CDR3: CASRTDDWPYEQYF
V: TRBV19
J: TRBJ2-7
size: .
D: .

DNA: TGTGCCAGCAGCTTATATGGTTTGGGTAGCCTGGGCAATGAGCAGTTCTTC
CDR3: CASSLYGLGSLGNEQFF
V: TRBV7-9
J: TRBJ2-1
size: .
D: .

DNA: TGCGCCAGCAGCTACCGGACTAGCGGGAGGAACAATGAGCAGTTCTTC
CDR3: CASSYRTSGRNNEQFF
V: TRBV10-1
J: TRBJ2-1
size: .
D: TRBD2

DNA: TGTGCCAGCAGCGAGGGACAGGGTGACTATGGCTACACCTTC
CDR3: CASSEGQGDYGYTF
V: TRBV11-3
J: TRBJ1-2
size: .
D: TRBD1

DNA: TGTGCCTGGAGTTATCCGAACACTGAAGCTTTCTTT
CDR3: CAWSYPNTEAFF
V: TRBV30
J: TRBJ1-1
size: .
D: .

DNA: TGTGCCAGCAGCGGACCGGGACAGGCGAACACCGGGGAGCTGTTTTTT
CDR3: CASSGPGQANTGELFF
V: TRBV7-3
J: TRBJ2-2
size: .
D: TRBD1

DNA: TGTGCCTGTACAACTAGCGGGGTCTACAATGAGCAGTTCTTC
CDR3: CACTTSGVYNEQFF
V: TRBV30
J: TRBJ2-1
size: .
D: TRBD2

DNA: TGTGCCAGCAGCTTTAGGCTAGTCAGCACAGATACGCAGTATTTT
CDR3: CASSFRLVSTDTQYF
V: TRBV5-6
J: TRBJ2-3
size: .
D: .

DNA: TGTGCCAGCTCACGGGGACTTATCCAGAACACCGGGGAGCTGTTTTTT
CDR3: CASSRGLIQNTGELFF
V: TRBV18
J: TRBJ2-2
size: once
D: .

DNA: TGCGCCAGCAGCCAGTCCACAGTAAACACCGGGGAGCTGTTTTTT
CDR3: CASSQSTVNTGELFF
V: TRBV4-3
J: TRBJ2-2
size: .
D: .

DNA: TGTGCCAGCTCACTAAACAGTGGCACTGAAGCTTTCTTT
CDR3: CASSLNSGTEAFF
V: TRBV18
J: TRBJ1-1
size: once
D: .

DNA: TGTGCCAGTAGAAAGACAGGGATTACTGAAGCTTTCTTT
CDR3: CASRKTGITEAFF
V: TRBV19
J: TRBJ1-1
size: .
D: TRBD1

DNA: TGTGCCAGCAGGTTAACAGCCCAAACTAATGAAAAACTGTTTTTT
CDR3: CASRLTAQTNEKLFF
V: TRBV7-2
J: TRBJ1-4
size: .
D: .

DNA: TGCGCCAGCAGCTTGGGTCCTATAACAGGGGGCAACGGGGAGCTGTTTTTT
CDR3: CASSLGPITGGNGELFF
V: TRBV5-1
J: TRBJ2-2
size: .
D: TRBD1

DNA: TGTGCCAGCAGCTTCCTAGCGGGGGCTAACTACGAGCAGTACTTC
CDR3: CASSFLAGANYEQYF
V: TRBV7-2
J: TRBJ2-7
size: .
D: TRBD2

DNA: TGTGCCAGCAGCTTAGCGCAGGGCAGTATCTATGGCTACACCTTC
CDR3: CASSLAQGSIYGYTF
V: TRBV7-8
J: TRBJ1-2
size: .
D: .

DNA: TGCGCCAGCAGCACCGGGGTTGAAGAGACCCAGTACTTC
CDR3: CASSTGVEETQYF
V: TRBV5-1
J: TRBJ2-5
size: .
D: .

DNA: TGCGCCAGCAGCCCTAGACTAGCGCCGGCTTACGAGCAGTACTTC
CDR3: CASSPRLAPAYEQYF
V: TRBV5-1
J: TRBJ2-7
size: .
D: TRBD2

DNA: TGTGCCAGCTCTCCCGGGCCCGGGACAGGGGGTCAAGAGACCCAGTACTTC
CDR3: CASSPGPGTGGQETQYF
V: TRBV18
J: TRBJ2-5
size: .
D: TRBD1

DNA: TGCGCCAGCACCCACACCGGGACTATCGGGTTGGATGAGCAGTTCTTC
CDR3: CASTHTGTIGLDEQFF
V: TRBV5-1
J: TRBJ2-1
size: .
D: TRBD2

DNA: TGTGCCAGCAGCGACCGGGACAGGGTTACCGGGGAGCTGTTTTTT
CDR3: CASSDRDRVTGELFF
V: TRBV9
J: TRBJ2-2
size: once
D: TRBD1

DNA: TGTGCCAGCATCAGACAGGGGGAGACAGATACGCAGTATTTT
CDR3: CASIRQGETDTQYF
V: TRBV6-5
J: TRBJ2-3
size: .
D: TRBD1

DNA: TGTGCCAGCAGCGTGGACAGGGGGGGGAATGAGCAGTTCTTC
CDR3: CASSVDRGGNEQFF
V: TRBV7-2
J: TRBJ2-1
size: .
D: TRBD1

DNA: TGTGCCAGCAGCTTGGGAGGGGGGGCACAGGTGTATCAGCCCCAGCATTTT
CDR3: CASSLGGGAQVYQPQHF
V: TRBV5-6
J: TRBJ1-5
size: .
D: .

DNA: TGTGCCAGCTCACCGACTCGGCAAGAGACCCAGTACTTC
CDR3: CASSPTRQETQYF
V: TRBV18
J: TRBJ2-5
size: once
D: .